This T cell receptor (beta chain) is drawn from a study of radiation and T cells in renal cell carcinoma. General study points: From baseline, blood top tumor clonotypes peaked at 2 weeks post-radiation. Baseline intratumoral clonotype presence is unknown without pretreatment biopsies.

The time point: blood 4 weeks post-SBRT, at nephrectomy. Specified treatment: 15 Gy SBRT to primary tumor, nephrectomy 4 weeks later. Nephrectomy followed 15 Gy stereotactic body radiation by 4 weeks. Radiation-treated patients gave blood at baseline, week 2 and week 4. In regard to this clone: The antigen is not known.

The CDR3 is made up of 17 amino acids. V lost 2 bases and J lost 6; bases outside the gene matches: 15. CDR1 and CDR2 from the germline V gene are SGHVS and FQNEAQ. Method: immunoSEQ multiplex PCR; TCRdb's copy keeps in-frame clones and lacks some. The repertoire holds 40,000 to 50,000 clones, with 70% to 85% as singletons. This material consisted of blood, taken from a patient whose treatment included radiotherapy and nephrectomy. The V gene is TRBV7-8, the J gene TRBJ2-7; 8 positions agree with TRBD2. The origin of this receptor is a woman aged 70-85 years with renal cell carcinoma. CDR3 sequence: CASSLRLAGLPYGEQYF. The DNA of the CDR3 is TGTGCCAGCAGCTTACGGCTAGCGGGTCTACCCTACGGCGAGCAGTACTTC.